One and the same sample provided the 25 T cell receptor beta chains below, sequenced in a study of low-dose radiotherapy and immunotherapy resistance in tumors. Priming of first-strand cDNA relied on TRAV- and TRBV-specific primers (covering alpha and beta chains). PCR amplification of the TCRs was performed with Phusion for 15 to 25 PCR cycles, and it relied on a constant-region primer together with a V-primer adapter. Each CDR3 protein gets one entry after TCRdb re-called the reads with MiXCR. The sample consists of roughly 18,000 distinct CDR3 sequences, around 72% of them appearing once. The receptors stem from a human donor with advanced metastatic prostate, ovarian, gallbladder or colorectal cancer (not recorded which). This table probably holds off-target reads from a library built for another chain.

This rearrangement joins TRBV6-5 to TRBJ2-1, with D possibly called TRBD1 or TRBD2 (5 bases each). V was cut by 5 bases and J by 6 bases, with 14 bases left in between. CDR1 and CDR2 (germline): MNHEY, SVGAGI. CDR3 length: 14 amino acids. The CDR3 sequence: CASSRGTSANEQFF. The DNA of the CDR3 is TGTGCCAGCAGTCGAGGGACCTCGGCCAATGAGCAGTTCTTC.

This clonotype has more than one count but fewer than ten. The V and J genes are TRBV11-2 and TRBJ1-2; D possibly corresponds to TRBD1 (5 bases). Germline values: CDR1 SGHAT, CDR2 FQNNGV. The CDR3 extends over 17 amino acids. V was clipped by 1 base and J by 6 bases, with 21 bases between them. CDR3 in amino acids: CASSLGSFGGIPNGYTF. The CDR3 DNA reads as TGTGCCAGCAGCTTAGGCTCTTTTGGGGGGATCCCCAATGGCTACACCTTC.

The V call is TRBV19, the J call TRBJ1-1, with TRBD1 matching over 7 bases. Losses at the gene ends were 8 bases for V and 4 bases for J; bases not matched to a gene: 10. Per germline, CDR1 LNHDA and CDR2 SQIVND (reference sequence). CDR3 size: 14 residues. The CDR3 reads CASSRPGGLTEAFF. CDR3 DNA: TGTGCCAGTTCGAGACCAGGGGGGCTCACTGAAGCTTTCTTT. Full variable domain (rest looked up from reference TRBV19 and TRBJ1-1): DGGITQSPKYLFRKEGQNVTLSCEQNLNHDAMYWYRQDPGQGLRLIYYSQIVNDFQKGDIAEGYSVSREKKESFPLTVTSAQKNPTAFYLCASSRPGGLTEAFFGQGTRLTVV.

The V call is TRBV6-2 or TRBV6-3, the J call TRBJ1-1; the D gene is possibly TRBD1 (6 bases). The CDR3 is made up of 16 amino acids. V lost 0 bases, J lost 4 bases, and 15 bases lay in between. The germline CDR1 and CDR2 sequences are MNHEY and SVGEGT. The CDR3 here is CASSYSTGGVFTEAFF. The CDR3 DNA reads TGTGCCAGCAGTTACTCGACAGGCGGGGTGTTCACTGAAGCTTTCTTT.

This clonotype was recorded a few times. V and J are TRBV6-5 and TRBJ1-1; D is undetermined. V lost 4 bases and J 2 bases, leaving 14 bases between the germline ends. This CDR3 comprises 15 residues. CDR1 is MNHEY and CDR2 is SVGAGI in the germline V gene. The CDR3 loop reads CASSWEVAINTEAFF. As DNA, the CDR3 is TGTGCCAGCAGTTGGGAGGTGGCCATTAACACTGAAGCTTTCTTT.

V usage is TRBV12-3 or TRBV12-4 and J usage is TRBJ2-7; 11 nucleotides line up with TRBD2. V lost 6 bases, J lost 2 bases, and 6 bases stayed unmatched. The CDR3 sequence is 15 residues long. The CDR3 DNA follows: TGTGCCAGCAGATATAGCGGGAGGGGGACCTACGAGCAGTACTTC. It is translated as CASRYSGRGTYEQYF.

This clonotype appeared a few times. The V gene is TRBV5-3, the J gene TRBJ2-1; the D gene is possibly TRBD2 (6 bases). TRBV5-3 belongs to the ORF category, with a function that is uncertain. CDR3 length equals 15 residues. V was cut by 8 bases and J by 8 bases, with 23 bases left in between. The CDR3 is CASSIAASRRDEQFF. The CDR3 region has the DNA TGTGCCAGCAGCATAGCGGCCTCCAGGCGCGATGAGCAGTTCTTC.

The chain employs TRBV18 and TRBJ2-1; 7 bases match TRBD1. The CDR3 contains 15 residues. Germline assignment: CDR1 KGHSH and CDR2 LQKENI. The trim removed 5 bases at V and 3 bases at J, leaving 7 bases unmatched. CDR3 in DNA: TGTGCCAGCTCAAGGGGGCAGACCCTCTACAATGAGCAGTTCTTC. It specifies CASSRGQTLYNEQFF.

V and J are TRBV6-2 or TRBV6-3 and TRBJ1-6; TRBD1 is a possible D gene (5 bases). Trimming left V 7 bases short and J 8 bases short, with 12 bases between. The CDR3 has 13 residues. Germline-derived CDR1 and CDR2 are MNHEY and SVGEGT. The CDR3 spells CASTDIADSPLHF. CDR3 in DNA: TGTGCCAGCACGGACATTGCGGATTCACCCCTCCACTTT.

In nucleotides, the CDR3 is TGTGCCAGCAGCACTGGGGGCTATGGCTACACCTTC. Translated: CASSTGGYGYTF. This sequence joins TRBV27 and TRBJ1-2, with a tentative D call TRBD1 (5 bases). This CDR3 comprises 12 residues. V lost 6 bases and J 4 bases, leaving 9 bases between the germline ends. Germline assignment: CDR1 MNHEY and CDR2 SMNVEV (reference sequence).

A few counts support this clonotype. The chain links TRBV12-3 or TRBV12-4 to TRBJ2-1, with 10 bases fitting TRBD2. This CDR3 contains 14 residues. The J segment lost 4 bases and the V segment lost 8 bases, leaving 5 bases of the junction unmatched. CDR3 in DNA: TGTGCCAGCGGCCTAGCGGGGGAGTACAATGAGCAGTTCTTC. Amino acid sequence: CASGLAGEYNEQFF.

V and J are TRBV11-2 and TRBJ2-1, with D perhaps TRBD2 (7 bases). V dropped 5 bases and J dropped 4 bases, with 15 bases sitting between them. Germline CDR1 and CDR2: SGHAT and FQNNGV. The CDR3 totals 15 residues. In nucleotides, the CDR3 is TGTGCCAGCAGCCTGGGGGGGGGCCTGTACAATGAGCAGTTCTTC. This encodes CASSLGGGLYNEQFF.

CDR3 sequence: CASSTGPYNSPLHF. The DNA of the CDR3 is TGTGCCAGCAGCACCGGGCCTTATAATTCACCCCTCCACTTT. The V call is TRBV12-3 or TRBV12-4, the J call TRBJ1-6; D unclear. The CDR3 is made up of 14 amino acids. V lost 6 bases to trimming and J lost 4 bases, with 10 bases between them.

The count of this clonotype is one. This chain joins TRBV27 and TRBJ2-6; D remains unclear. Germline V gives CDR1 MNHEY, CDR2 SMNVEV (reference sequence). V was pared by 5 bases and J by 1 base, with 3 bases between. The length of the CDR3 is 13 residues. CDR3 loop: CASSQSGANVLTF. The DNA for the CDR3 is TGTGCCAGCAGTCAGTCTGGGGCCAACGTCCTGACTTTC.

The chain combines TRBV29-1 with TRBJ2-7, with D possibly being TRBD1 (7 bases). Trimming left V 5 bases short and J 3 bases short, with 20 bases between. The CDR3 is 15 amino acids. Germline V CDR1 and CDR2: SQVTM, ANQGSEA. The chain's CDR3 is CSVNTGTVGGYEQYF. The DNA of the CDR3 is TGCAGCGTTAATACCGGGACAGTGGGAGGCTACGAGCAGTACTTC.

The chain couples TRBV20-1 to TRBJ2-1; the D is unclear. The CDR3 runs to 12 residues. V lost 3 bases to trimming and J lost 9 bases, with 12 bases between them. Germline V gene lookup returns CDR1 DFQATT and CDR2 SNEGSKA (reference sequence). The DNA of the CDR3 is TGCAGTGCTAGGTGGCTCATCGGTGAGCAGTTCTTC. This gives the protein CSARWLIGEQFF.

The chain couples TRBV12-3 or TRBV12-4 to TRBJ2-5, with 12 positions matching TRBD2. The CDR3 contains 15 residues. Germline trimming cut 5 bases from V and 4 bases from J; bases unmatched to any gene: 5. The CDR3 loop is CASSILAGGAETQYF. DNA for the CDR3: TGTGCCAGCAGTATACTAGCGGGAGGTGCAGAGACCCAGTACTTC.

V gene TRBV6-1 combines with J gene TRBJ1-5, with D hard to call. Germline CDR1 reads MNHNS; CDR2 reads SASEGT. CDR3 length equals 13 residues. The V end lost 5 bases, the J end lost 4 bases, and 9 bases lay between the germline ends. CDR3 region: CASSRNVNQPQHF. The CDR3 DNA reads TGTGCCAGCAGTCGCAACGTAAATCAGCCCCAGCATTTT.

As DNA, the CDR3 is TGTGCCAGCAGCTTAGTGGCAGGCAACACTGAAGCTTTCTTT. Translation gives CASSLVAGNTEAFF. The chain links TRBV11-1 to TRBJ1-1; no clear D. The ends were cut back, 1 base at V and 2 bases at J, with 8 bases in the middle. This CDR3 contains 14 residues. The germline V gene encodes CDR1 SGHAT and CDR2 FQDESV (reference sequence).

The chain couples TRBV10-2 to TRBJ2-2; D gene uncertain. This CDR3 has 16 amino acids. Between the trimmed V and J ends, which lost 3 bases and 2 bases, there was a span of 13 bases. CDR1 and CDR2 (germline): WSHSY, SAAADI. The CDR3 bases are TGCGCCAGCAGTGAATCCGTGCACCTTAACACCGGGGAGCTGTTTTTT. This encodes CASSESVHLNTGELFF.

The chain carries TRBV18 and TRBJ2-7; D is unresolved. This CDR3 contains 14 residues. V lost 6 bases and J lost 2, with 14 bases in between. Per the germline V gene, CDR1 is KGHSH and CDR2 is LQKENI. The CDR3 DNA follows: TGTGCCAGCTCGCCGACATCAGGACCCTACGAGCAGTACTTC. This sequence encodes CASSPTSGPYEQYF. Complete variable domain (other parts from reference TRBV18 and TRBJ2-7): NAGVMQNPRHLVRRRGQEARLRCSPMKGHSHVYWYRQLPEEGLKFMVYLQKENIIDESGMPKERFSAEFPKEGPSILRIQQVVRGDSAAYFCASSPTSGPYEQYFGPGTRLTVT.

This clonotype occurred once. The V gene is TRBV19, the J gene TRBJ2-2; the D gene is possibly TRBD1 (6 bases). The ends were cut back, 3 bases at V and 5 bases at J, with 19 bases in the middle. Germline lookup yields CDR1 LNHDA and CDR2 SQIVND (reference sequence). There are 17 residues in the CDR3. As DNA, the CDR3 is TGTGCCAGTAGTATGAGACCGGGACGGCAGGGGACCGGGGAGCTGTTTTTT. It encodes CASSMRPGRQGTGELFF.

The J gene is TRBJ2-1, the V gene TRBV12-3 or TRBV12-4; tentatively, D is TRBD1 (6 bases). Trimming left V 8 bases short and J 0 bases short, with 11 bases between. This CDR3 spans 14 amino acids. CDR3 DNA sequence: TGTGCCAGCTGCAGGGGCCTCTCCTACAATGAGCAGTTCTTC. It encodes CASCRGLSYNEQFF.

This clonotype appeared a few times. The chain couples TRBV4-1 to TRBJ2-1, with a tentative D call TRBD2 (6 bases). V was trimmed by 1 base and J by 4 bases, leaving 23 bases between them. The CDR3 consists of 19 residues. Germline V gives CDR1 MGHRA, CDR2 YSYEKL. CDR3 coding DNA: TGCGCCAGCAGCCAAGGAGCCGTCCCGGGACGGAGGGTTTACAATGAGCAGTTCTTC. Translating it yields CASSQGAVPGRRVYNEQFF.

This clonotype was detected once. V and J are TRBV4-1 and TRBJ2-7; 7 positions match TRBD1. J gave up 7 bases and V 4 bases, and 13 bases lay outside the gene matches. Germline-derived CDR1 and CDR2 are MGHRA and YSYEKL. CDR3 length: 15 amino acids. CDR3 protein: CASSLTGDPPQEQYF. In DNA, the CDR3 is TGCGCCAGCAGCCTTACAGGGGATCCCCCCCAGGAGCAGTACTTC.